This TCR beta chain was profiled in a study of CD8 T cells in Susac syndrome (dated by TCRdb to the late 2010s). With regard to the full study: Among the sequenced Susac syndrome patients, six had clinically active disease and roughly eight were in clinical remission. The study used repertoire sequencing to test whether antigen drove CD8+ T cell activation and differentiation in Susac syndrome. Clonality of the CD8+ T cell repertoire was compared between roughly 13 healthy donors, about 14 Susac syndrome patients and roughly 16 multiple sclerosis patients. Susac syndrome patients were therapy-naive, on corticosteroids (some also receiving IVIg), or on IVIg alone at blood withdrawal. The research as a whole found: The TCR sequencing and HLA analysis was acknowledged to have included a relatively small number of individuals. Clonal expansion was observed in Susac syndrome CD8+ repertoires, with the highest expansion in CD8+ TEMRA cells and greater expansion in clinically active than in remitting patients. In the total CD8+ and CD8+ TEMRA repertoires, roughly 15 and five Susac-specific public clones, respectively, were identified.

Taken from cysteine to phenylalanine, the CDR3 has 18 residues. The entry retains the CDR3 DNA only, 54 bases that are in frame from base 1. V is cut by 0 bases and J by 2 bases, and the space between the germline ends is 18 bases. From the germline V gene, CDR1 is LGHNA and CDR2 is YNFKEQ. RNA was extracted with the RNeasy kit and roughly 0.45 to 1 ug was reverse transcribed using random hexamers. TCR beta CDR3 regions were amplified with the immunoSEQ multiplex PCR assay covering 54 Vbeta and 13 Jbeta segments. Bias from PCR amplification was corrected by using a synthetic template baseline for primer optimization and for computational correction. Processing in the source paper ran as follows. Only productive sequences were kept, with reads annotated to V, D and J genes according to IMGT and analyzed in immunoSEQ Analyzer. Clonality was calculated as one minus the Shannon entropy normalized by log2 of the number of productive unique sequences. Public and private clones were assessed among the 100 most prevalent clones of each patient and control. Clones were defined as Susac-specific if absent from the healthy and MS cohorts, from under 1,200 published viral clones and from other ImmuneACCESS disease sequences. TCRdb trimmed public reads at Q25 via fastp, called clones via MiXCR and kept in-frame beta chains. Here each entry gathers all rows of one CDR3 protein and keeps the most common genes and DNA. V and J calls and clone size were set by TCRdb, not the authors. In all, the sample holds 50,000 to 55,000 distinct CDR3 sequences, and 95% of those were seen once. The top ten clones comprise 0.75% of the sample.

On this clonotype itself: Its antigen remains unidentified. Base qualities were left out, and no much larger clone turns up one base away.

Peripheral blood CD8+ and CD4+ T cells from healthy donors, Susac syndrome patients and multiple sclerosis patients were profiled using high-throughput TCR beta sequencing. Recently defined diagnostic criteria for definite or probable disease were met by the Susac syndrome patients. CD8+ TEMRA cells were enriched by FACS, while bulk CD8+ and CD4+ T cells were purified by magnetic negative isolation. Blood was drawn into EDTA tubes, processed within 24 hours, and PBMCs were isolated by density gradient centrifugation. PBMCs intended for TCR sequencing were cryopreserved in liquid nitrogen and thawed later in a water bath at 37 degrees C. Purity of sorted or isolated CD4+, CD8+ and CD8+ TEMRA cells was at least 90%.

This chain joins TRBV4-2 to TRBJ2-3, and possibly TRBD2, on 6 matching bases. The TCR was taken from a human donor with Susac syndrome. The specimen was CD8+ T cells from PBMCs. The CDR3 reads as follows: CASSQDDPRGGITDTQYF. The sequenced DNA: TGTGCCAGCAGCCAAGATGATCCCCGTGGGGGGATCACAGATACGCAGTATTTT.